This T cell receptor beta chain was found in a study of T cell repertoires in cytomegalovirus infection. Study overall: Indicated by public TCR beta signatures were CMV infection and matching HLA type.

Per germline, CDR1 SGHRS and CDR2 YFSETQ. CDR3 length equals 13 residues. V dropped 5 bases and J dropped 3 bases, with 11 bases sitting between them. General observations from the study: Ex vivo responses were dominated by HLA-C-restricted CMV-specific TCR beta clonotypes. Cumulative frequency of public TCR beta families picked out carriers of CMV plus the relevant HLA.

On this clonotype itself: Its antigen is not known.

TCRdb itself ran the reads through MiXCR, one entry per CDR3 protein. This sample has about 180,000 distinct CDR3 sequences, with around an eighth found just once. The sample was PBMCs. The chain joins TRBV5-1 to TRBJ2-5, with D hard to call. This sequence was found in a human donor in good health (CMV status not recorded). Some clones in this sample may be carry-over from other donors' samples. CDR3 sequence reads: CASRRTEKETQYF. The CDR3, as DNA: TGCGCCAGCAGAAGGACGGAGAAAGAGACCCAGTACTTC.